The sequence of this TCR beta chain was determined in a study of OX40 agonist ivuxolimab in advanced cancers. In terms of the full investigation: Ivuxolimab was an agonistic, fully human IgG2 monoclonal antibody directed against OX40 (CD134), a costimulatory receptor. Intravenous ivuxolimab was administered to patients every 2 weeks at six dose levels: 0.01, 0.1, 0.3, 1.5, 3 and 10 mg/kg. Of the approximately 53 patients in dose escalation, 19 had hepatocellular carcinoma, about 15 had melanoma, 9 had renal cell carcinoma and 9 had head and neck cancer. In the dose-escalation cohort, 65% to 90% of patients were male, and the mean age was approximately 55 years, with a range of roughly 23 to 85. Prior anti-PD-1, anti-PD-L1 or anti-CTLA-4 therapy was permitted, and checkpoint inhibitors had been received by about 37% of dose-escalation patients. Partial responses were achieved by three dose-escalation patients, of whom one had hepatocellular carcinoma and two had cutaneous melanoma. Peripheral TCRbeta sequencing was intended to test whether TCR sequence diversity was altered and clonal T-cell expansion was caused by ivuxolimab. The paper describes the monotherapy dose-escalation part (N ≈ 52 patients) of the phase I trial of ivuxolimab.

The CDR3 goes from the cysteine to the phenylalanine over 15 residues. The retained sequence is limited to the CDR3, 45 bases, with the frame set at the first base. CDR1 and CDR2 were assigned from the germline V gene (reference sequence) as LNHDA and SQIVND. Relative to germline, V is 6 bases shorter and J is 2 bases shorter, with 16 bases between their ends. Patients with autoimmune disease history or receiving systemic immunosuppression were excluded from the trial. In every dose cohort, peripheral blood was drawn for TCR sequencing at baseline, cycle 4 day 1, and cycle 7 day 1. Samples were obtained from an open-label, multicenter, first-in-human phase I dose-escalation trial of ivuxolimab. Adults with locally advanced or metastatic melanoma, renal cell carcinoma, hepatocellular carcinoma or head and neck squamous cell carcinoma were enrolled in the trial. Before TCR sequencing, CD4+ T cells and CD8+ T cells were sorted from peripheral blood as separate populations.

General conclusions and limits of the study: Low levels of normalized T-cell clonal expansion were also seen in some nonresponding patients. At doses of 0.1 to 3.0 mg/kg, clonal expansion of both CD4+ and CD8+ blood T cells was observed from baseline to week 6. In the 0.1-3.0 mg/kg groups, partial responders were among the patients with the lowest normalized peripheral clonal expansion, particularly in CD8+ T cells. On average, CD8+ T cells showed more expanded clones than CD4+ T cells after ivuxolimab. Which antigens the clonally expanded peripheral T cells were specific for was not determined.

In this sample, this clone turned up a few times. What this receptor recognizes is not known. No per-base quality is available; no much larger clone lies one base away. For sequencing of the TCRbeta CDR3 region, genomic DNA was extracted from the sorted cells. The immunoSEQ Assay was used to sequence the TCRbeta CDR3 regions. Imported from immuneACCESS, the table was reduced by TCRdb to in-frame sequences with V and J called. These copies leave out some clones; in studies compared against another copy, an unresolved V gene accounts for under half, and the cause of the remainder is not known. The sample records about 61,000 clones, 82% of which are singletons. The ten largest clonotypes hold around 0.52% of the sample.

The chain is encoded by TRBV19 joined to TRBJ2-5; perhaps TRBD2 is the D gene, with 7 bases matching. The TCR sequence derives from an adult with an advanced solid tumor such as melanoma, head and neck, liver or kidney cancer. Sequenced here: CD4+ or CD8+ T cells sorted from blood, sampled in a trial of the OX40 agonist ivuxolimab. The CDR3 amino acid sequence is: CASSMRGRPQETQYF. In nucleotides, the sequence is TGTGCCAGTAGCATGCGGGGGCGACCTCAAGAGACCCAGTACTTC.